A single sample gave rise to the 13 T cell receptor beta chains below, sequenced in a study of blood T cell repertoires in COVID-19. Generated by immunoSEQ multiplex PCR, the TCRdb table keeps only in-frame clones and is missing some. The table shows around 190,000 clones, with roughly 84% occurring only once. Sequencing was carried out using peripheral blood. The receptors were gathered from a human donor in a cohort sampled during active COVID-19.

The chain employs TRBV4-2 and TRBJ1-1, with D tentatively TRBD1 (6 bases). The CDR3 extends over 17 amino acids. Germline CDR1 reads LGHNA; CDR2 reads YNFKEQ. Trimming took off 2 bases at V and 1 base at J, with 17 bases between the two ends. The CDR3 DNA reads TGTGCCAGCAGCCAAAAAGGGGGGGGAGCATCGAACACTGAAGCTTTCTTT. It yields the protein CASSQKGGGASNTEAFF.

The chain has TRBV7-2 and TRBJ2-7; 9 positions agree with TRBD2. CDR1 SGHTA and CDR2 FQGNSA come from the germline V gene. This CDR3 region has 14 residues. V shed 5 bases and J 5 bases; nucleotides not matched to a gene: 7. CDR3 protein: CASSHGTSLDEQYF. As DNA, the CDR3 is TGTGCCAGCAGCCATGGGACTAGCTTGGACGAGCAGTACTTC.

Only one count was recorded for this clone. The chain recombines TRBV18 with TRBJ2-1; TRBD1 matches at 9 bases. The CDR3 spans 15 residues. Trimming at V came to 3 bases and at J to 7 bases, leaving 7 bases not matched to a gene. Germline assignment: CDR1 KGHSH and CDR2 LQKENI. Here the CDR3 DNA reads TGTGCCAGCTCACCCCCCCGACAGGGGGGTAATGAGCAGTTCTTC. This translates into CASSPPRQGGNEQFF.

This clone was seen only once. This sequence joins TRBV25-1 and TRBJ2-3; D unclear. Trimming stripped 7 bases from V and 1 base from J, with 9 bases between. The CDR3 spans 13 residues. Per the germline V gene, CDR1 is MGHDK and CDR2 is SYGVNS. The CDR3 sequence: CASKVPGTDTQYF. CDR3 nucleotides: TGTGCCAGCAAAGTACCGGGCACAGATACGCAGTATTTT.

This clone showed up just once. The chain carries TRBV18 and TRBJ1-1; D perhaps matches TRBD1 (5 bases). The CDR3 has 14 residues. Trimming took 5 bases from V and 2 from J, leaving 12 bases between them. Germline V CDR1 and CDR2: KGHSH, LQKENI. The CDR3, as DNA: TGTGCCAGCTCAGATGGGGGAGGAAACACTGAAGCTTTCTTT. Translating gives CASSDGGGNTEAFF.

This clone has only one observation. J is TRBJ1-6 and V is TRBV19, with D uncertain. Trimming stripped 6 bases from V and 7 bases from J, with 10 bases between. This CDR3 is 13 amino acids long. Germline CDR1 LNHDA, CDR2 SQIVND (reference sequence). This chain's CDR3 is CASRDAGNSPLHF. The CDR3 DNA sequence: TGTGCCAGTAGGGACGCGGGGAATTCACCCCTCCACTTT.

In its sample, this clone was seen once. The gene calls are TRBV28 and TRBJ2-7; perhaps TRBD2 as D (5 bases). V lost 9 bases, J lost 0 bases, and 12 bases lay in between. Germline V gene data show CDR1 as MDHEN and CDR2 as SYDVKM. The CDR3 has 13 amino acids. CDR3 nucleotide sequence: TGTGCCAGTTCCCCGGGGAGCTCCTACGAGCAGTACTTC. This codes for CASSPGSSYEQYF. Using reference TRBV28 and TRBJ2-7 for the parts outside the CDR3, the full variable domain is DVKVTQSSRYLVKRTGEKVFLECVQDMDHENMFWYRQDPGLGLRLIYFSYDVKMKEKGDIPEGYSVSREKKERFSLILESASTNQTSMYLCASSPGSSYEQYFGPGTRLTVT.

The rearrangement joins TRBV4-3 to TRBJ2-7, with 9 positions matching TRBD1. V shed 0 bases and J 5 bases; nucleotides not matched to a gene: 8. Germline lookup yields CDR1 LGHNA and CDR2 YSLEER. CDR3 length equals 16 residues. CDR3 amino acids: CASSQDEGTGSHEQYF. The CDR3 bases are TGCGCCAGCAGCCAAGATGAAGGGACAGGGTCCCACGAGCAGTACTTC.

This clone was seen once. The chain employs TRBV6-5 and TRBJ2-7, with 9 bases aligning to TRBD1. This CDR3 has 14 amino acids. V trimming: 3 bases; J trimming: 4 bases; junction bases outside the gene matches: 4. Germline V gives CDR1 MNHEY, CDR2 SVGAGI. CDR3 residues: CASSYGTGWYEQYF. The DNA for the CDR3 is TGTGCCAGCAGTTATGGGACAGGGTGGTACGAGCAGTACTTC.

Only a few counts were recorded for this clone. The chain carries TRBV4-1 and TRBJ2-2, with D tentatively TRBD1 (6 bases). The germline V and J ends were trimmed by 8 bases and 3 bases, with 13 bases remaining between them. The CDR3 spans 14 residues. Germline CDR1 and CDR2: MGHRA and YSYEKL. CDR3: CASRRAGDTGELFF. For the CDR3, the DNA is TGCGCCAGCCGACGGGCAGGGGACACCGGGGAGCTGTTTTTT.

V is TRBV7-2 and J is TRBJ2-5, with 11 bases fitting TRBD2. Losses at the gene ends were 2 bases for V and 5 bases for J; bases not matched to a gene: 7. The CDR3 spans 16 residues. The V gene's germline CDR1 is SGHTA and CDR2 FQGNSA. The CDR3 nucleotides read TGTGCCAGCAGCTTATCTGGACTAGCGGGTCAGGAGACCCAGTACTTC. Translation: CASSLSGLAGQETQYF.

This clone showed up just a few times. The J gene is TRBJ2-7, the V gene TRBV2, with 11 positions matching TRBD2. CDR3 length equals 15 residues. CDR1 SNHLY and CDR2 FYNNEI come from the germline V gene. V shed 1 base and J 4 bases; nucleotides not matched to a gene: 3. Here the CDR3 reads CASSEGASGGYEQYF. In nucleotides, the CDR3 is TGTGCCAGCAGTGAAGGAGCTAGCGGGGGGTACGAGCAGTACTTC.

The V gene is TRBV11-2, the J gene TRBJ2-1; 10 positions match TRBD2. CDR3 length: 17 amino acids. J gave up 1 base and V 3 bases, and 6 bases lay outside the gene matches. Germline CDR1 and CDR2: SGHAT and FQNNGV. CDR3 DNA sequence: TGTGCCAGCAGCTTTTTGGGAGCGGGAGGGTCCTACAATGAGCAGTTCTTC. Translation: CASSFLGAGGSYNEQFF. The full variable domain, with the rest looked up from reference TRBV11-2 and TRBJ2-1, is EAGVAQSPRYKIIEKRQSVAFWCNPISGHATLYWYQQILGQGPKLLIQFQNNGVVDDSQLPKDRFSAERLKGVDSTLKIQPAKLEDSAVYLCASSFLGAGGSYNEQFFGPGTRLTVL.